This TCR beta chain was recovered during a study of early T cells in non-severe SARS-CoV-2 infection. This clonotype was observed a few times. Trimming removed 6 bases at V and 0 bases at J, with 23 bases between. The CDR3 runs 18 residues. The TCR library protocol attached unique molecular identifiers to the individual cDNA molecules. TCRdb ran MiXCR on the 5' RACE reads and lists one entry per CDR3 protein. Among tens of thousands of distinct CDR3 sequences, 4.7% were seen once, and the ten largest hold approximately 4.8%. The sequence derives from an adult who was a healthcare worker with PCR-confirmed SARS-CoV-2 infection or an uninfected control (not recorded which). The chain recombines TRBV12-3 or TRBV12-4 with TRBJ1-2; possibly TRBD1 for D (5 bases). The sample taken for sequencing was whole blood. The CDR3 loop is CASSPRGDSSQANYGYTF. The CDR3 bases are TGTGCCAGCAGCCCCCGGGGAGACAGTTCTCAAGCTAACTATGGCTACACCTTC.